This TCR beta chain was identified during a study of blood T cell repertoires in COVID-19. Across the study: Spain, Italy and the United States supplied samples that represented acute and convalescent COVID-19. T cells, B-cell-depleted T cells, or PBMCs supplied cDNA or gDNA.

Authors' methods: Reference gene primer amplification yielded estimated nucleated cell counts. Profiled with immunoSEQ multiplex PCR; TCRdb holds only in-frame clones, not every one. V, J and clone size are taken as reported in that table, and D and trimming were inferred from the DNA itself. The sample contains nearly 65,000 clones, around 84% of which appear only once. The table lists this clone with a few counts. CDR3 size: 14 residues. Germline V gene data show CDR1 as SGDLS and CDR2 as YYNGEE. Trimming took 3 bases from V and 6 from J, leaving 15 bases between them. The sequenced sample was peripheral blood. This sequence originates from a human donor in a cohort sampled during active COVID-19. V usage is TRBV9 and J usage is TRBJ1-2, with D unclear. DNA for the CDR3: TGTGCCAGCAGCGCCCATCTTTCTAGAAATGGCTACACCTTC. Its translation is CASSAHLSRNGYTF.